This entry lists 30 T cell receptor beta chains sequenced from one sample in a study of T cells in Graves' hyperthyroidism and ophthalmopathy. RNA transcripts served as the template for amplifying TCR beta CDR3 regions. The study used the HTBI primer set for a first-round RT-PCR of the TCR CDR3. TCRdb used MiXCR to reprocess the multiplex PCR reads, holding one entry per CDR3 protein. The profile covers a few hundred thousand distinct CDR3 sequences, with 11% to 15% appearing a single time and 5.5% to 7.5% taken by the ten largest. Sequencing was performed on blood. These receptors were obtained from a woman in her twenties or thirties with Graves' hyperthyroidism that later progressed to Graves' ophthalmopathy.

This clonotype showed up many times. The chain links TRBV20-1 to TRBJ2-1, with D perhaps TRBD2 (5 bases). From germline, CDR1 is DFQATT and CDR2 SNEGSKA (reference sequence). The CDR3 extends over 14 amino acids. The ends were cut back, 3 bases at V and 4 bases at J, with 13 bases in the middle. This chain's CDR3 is CSARWWRVYNEQFF. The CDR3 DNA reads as TGCAGTGCTAGGTGGTGGCGGGTATACAATGAGCAGTTCTTC.

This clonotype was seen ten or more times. CDR3 sequence reads: CAYKKMESRTGLDRNTEAFF. CDR3 DNA: TGTGCCTACAAAAAAATGGAGAGCCGAACAGGGTTGGATCGGAATACTGAAGCTTTCTTT. The J gene is TRBJ1-1, the V gene TRBV27, with D possibly matching TRBD1 (6 bases). Germline loops: CDR1 MNHEY, CDR2 SMNVEV (reference sequence). This CDR3 contains 20 residues. Between the trimmed V and J ends, which lost 11 bases and 5 bases, there was a span of 39 bases.

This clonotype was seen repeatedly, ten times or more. Here the CDR3 DNA reads TGTGCCAGCAGTCTCCCAGGGGAGACCCAGTACTTC. It is translated as CASSLPGETQYF. The V call is TRBV2, the J call TRBJ2-5; maybe TRBD1 (5 bases). Germline assignment: CDR1 SNHLY and CDR2 FYNNEI. This CDR3 contains 12 residues. The V gene lost 5 bases and the J gene lost 5 bases, with 9 bases spanning the gap. The whole variable domain, filled in from reference TRBV2 and TRBJ2-5, reads EPEVTQTPSHQVTQMGQEVILRCVPISNHLYFYWYRQILGQKVEFLVSFYNNEISEKSEIFDDQFSVERPDGSNFTLKIRSTKLEDSAMYFCASSLPGETQYFGPGTRLLVL.

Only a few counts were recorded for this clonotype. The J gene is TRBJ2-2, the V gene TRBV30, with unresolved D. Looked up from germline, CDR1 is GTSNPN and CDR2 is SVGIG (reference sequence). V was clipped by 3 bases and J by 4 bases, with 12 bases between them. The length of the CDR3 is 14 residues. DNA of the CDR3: TGTGCCTGGAGCCTCGAGGCGCGCACCGGGGAGCTGTTTTTT. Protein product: CAWSLEARTGELFF.

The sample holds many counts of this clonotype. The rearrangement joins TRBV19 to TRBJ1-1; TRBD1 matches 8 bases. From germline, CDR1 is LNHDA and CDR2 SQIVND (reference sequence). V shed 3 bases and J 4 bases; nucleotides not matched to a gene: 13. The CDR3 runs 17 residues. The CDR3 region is CASSIPPDREGVTEAFF. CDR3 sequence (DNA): TGTGCCAGTAGTATCCCGCCGGACAGGGAGGGAGTCACTGAAGCTTTCTTT.

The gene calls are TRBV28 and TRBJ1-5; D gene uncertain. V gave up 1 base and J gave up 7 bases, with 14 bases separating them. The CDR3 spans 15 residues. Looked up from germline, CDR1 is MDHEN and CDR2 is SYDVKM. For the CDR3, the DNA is TGTGCCAGCAGTTTATATGTGACCGCCGGGCAGCCCCAGCATTTT. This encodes CASSLYVTAGQPQHF.

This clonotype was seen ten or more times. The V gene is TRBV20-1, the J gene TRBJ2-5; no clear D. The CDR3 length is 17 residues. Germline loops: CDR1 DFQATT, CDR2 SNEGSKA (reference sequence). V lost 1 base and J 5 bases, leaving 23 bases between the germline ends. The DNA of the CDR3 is TGCAGTGCTAGAGCCACCCTAAGGGTCCTAGAAGGGGAGACCCAGTACTTC. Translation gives CSARATLRVLEGETQYF.

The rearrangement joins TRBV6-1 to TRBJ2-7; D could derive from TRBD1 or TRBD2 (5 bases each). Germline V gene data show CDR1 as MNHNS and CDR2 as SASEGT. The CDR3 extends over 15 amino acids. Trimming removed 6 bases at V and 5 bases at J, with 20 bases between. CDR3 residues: CASSQTVQRAHEQYF. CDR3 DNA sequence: TGTGCCAGCAGCCAGACAGTTCAGAGGGCCCACGAGCAGTACTTC.

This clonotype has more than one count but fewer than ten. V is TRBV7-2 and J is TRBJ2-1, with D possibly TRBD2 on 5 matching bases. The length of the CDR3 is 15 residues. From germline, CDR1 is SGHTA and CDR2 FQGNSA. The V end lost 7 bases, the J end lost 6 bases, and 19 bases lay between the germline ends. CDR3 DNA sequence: TGTGCCAGCATCCAGGACTGGACTGCCCCCAATGAGCAGTTCTTC. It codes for CASIQDWTAPNEQFF. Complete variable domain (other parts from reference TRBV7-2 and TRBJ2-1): GAGVSQSPSNKVTEKGKDVELRCDPISGHTALYWYRQSLGQGLEFLIYFQGNSAPDKSGLPSDRFSAERTGGSVSTLTIQRTQQEDSAVYLCASIQDWTAPNEQFFGPGTRLTVL.

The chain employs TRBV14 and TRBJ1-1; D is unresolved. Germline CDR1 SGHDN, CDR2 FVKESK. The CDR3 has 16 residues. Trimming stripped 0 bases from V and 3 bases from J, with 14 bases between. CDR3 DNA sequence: TGTGCCAGCAGCCAAGATCAAGGAGGTCGTTACACTGAAGCTTTCTTT. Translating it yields CASSQDQGGRYTEAFF. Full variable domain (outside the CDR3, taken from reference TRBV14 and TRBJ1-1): EAGVTQFPSHSVIEKGQTVTLRCDPISGHDNLYWYRRVMGKEIKFLLHFVKESKQDESGMPNNRFLAERTGGTYSTLKVQPAELEDSGVYFCASSQDQGGRYTEAFFGQGTRLTVV.

CDR3 nucleotide sequence: TGTGCCAGCAGTGCGCATGACAGATCGTACGAGCAGTACTTC. Translated: CASSAHDRSYEQYF. This chain joins TRBV27 and TRBJ2-7, with D maybe TRBD1 (5 bases). Germline loops: CDR1 MNHEY, CDR2 SMNVEV (reference sequence). V shed 5 bases and J shed 4 bases, with 15 bases lying between them. The CDR3 has 14 residues.

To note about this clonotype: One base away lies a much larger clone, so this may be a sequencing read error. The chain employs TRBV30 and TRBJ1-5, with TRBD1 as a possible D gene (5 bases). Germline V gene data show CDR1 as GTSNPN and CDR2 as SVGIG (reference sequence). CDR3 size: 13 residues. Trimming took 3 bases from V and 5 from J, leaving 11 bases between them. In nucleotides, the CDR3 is TGTGCCTGGAGACCTCAGGGACATCAGCCCCAGCATTTT. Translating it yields CAWRPQGHQPQHF.

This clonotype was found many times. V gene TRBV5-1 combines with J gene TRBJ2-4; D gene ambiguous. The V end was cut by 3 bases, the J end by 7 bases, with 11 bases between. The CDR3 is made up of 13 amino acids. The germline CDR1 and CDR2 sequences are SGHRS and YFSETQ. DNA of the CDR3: TGCGCCAGCAGCTATCCGGAAAACAACATTCAGTACTTC. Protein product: CASSYPENNIQYF.

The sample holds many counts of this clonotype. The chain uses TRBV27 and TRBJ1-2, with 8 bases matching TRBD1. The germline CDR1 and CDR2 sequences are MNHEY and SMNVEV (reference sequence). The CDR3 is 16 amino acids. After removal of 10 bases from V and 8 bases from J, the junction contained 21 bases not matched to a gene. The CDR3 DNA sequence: TGTGCCACCAGAAAATTCCAATTGCAGGGGGCTGGAGGCTACACCTTC. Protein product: CATRKFQLQGAGGYTF.

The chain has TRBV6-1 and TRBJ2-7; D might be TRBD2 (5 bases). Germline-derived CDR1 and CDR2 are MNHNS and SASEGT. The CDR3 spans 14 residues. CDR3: CAPPNRDSTYEQYF. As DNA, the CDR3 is TGTGCTCCCCCCAACCGGGATAGCACATACGAGCAGTACTTC.

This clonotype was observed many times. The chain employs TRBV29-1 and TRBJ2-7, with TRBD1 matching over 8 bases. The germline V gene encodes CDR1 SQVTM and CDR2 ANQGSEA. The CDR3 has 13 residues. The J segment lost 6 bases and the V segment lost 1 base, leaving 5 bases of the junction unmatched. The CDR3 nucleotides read TGCAGCGTTGAAGTTCTCACAGGGGGCGAGCAGTACTTC. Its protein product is CSVEVLTGGEQYF.

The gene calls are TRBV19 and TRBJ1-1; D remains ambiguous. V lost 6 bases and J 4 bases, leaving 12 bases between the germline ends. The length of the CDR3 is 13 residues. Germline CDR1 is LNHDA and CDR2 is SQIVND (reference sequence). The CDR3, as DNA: TGTGCCAGTAGAATTTCGGCCTCCACTGAAGCTTTCTTT. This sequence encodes CASRISASTEAFF.

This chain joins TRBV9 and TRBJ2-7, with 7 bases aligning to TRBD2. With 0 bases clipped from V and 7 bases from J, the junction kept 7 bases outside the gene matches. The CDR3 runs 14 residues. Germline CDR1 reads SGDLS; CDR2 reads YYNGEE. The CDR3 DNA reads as TGTGCCAGCAGCGTAGCCAGCCTGGGGGGGGAGCAGTACTTC. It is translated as CASSVASLGGEQYF.

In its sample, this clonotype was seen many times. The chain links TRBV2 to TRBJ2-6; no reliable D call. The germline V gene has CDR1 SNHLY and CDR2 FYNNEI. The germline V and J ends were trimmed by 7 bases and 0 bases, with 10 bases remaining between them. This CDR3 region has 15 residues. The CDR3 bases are TGTGCCAGCACAGCACTAAGCTCTGGGGCCAACGTCCTGACTTTC. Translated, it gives CASTALSSGANVLTF.

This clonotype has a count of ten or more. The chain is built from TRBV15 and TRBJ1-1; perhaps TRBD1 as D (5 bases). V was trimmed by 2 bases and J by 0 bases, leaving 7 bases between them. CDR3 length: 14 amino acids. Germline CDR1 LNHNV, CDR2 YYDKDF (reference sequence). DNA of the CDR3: TGTGCCACCAGCAGACAGGGCCTGAACACTGAAGCTTTCTTT. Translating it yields CATSRQGLNTEAFF.

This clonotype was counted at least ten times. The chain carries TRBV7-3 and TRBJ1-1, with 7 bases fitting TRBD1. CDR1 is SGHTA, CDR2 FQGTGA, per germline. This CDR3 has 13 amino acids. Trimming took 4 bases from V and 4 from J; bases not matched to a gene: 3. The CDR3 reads CASSSTGPTEAFF. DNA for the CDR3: TGTGCCAGCAGCTCGACAGGGCCCACTGAAGCTTTCTTT.

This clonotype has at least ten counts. The CDR3 protein is CAWSGKTGYGFF. CDR3 sequence (DNA): TGTGCCTGGAGTGGTAAGACAGGGTATGGTTTCTTT. The rearrangement joins TRBV30 to TRBJ1-1; the match to TRBD1 covers 7 bases. The CDR3 is made up of 12 amino acids. Germline loops: CDR1 GTSNPN, CDR2 SVGIG (reference sequence). V lost 1 base, J lost 13 bases, and 9 bases stayed unmatched.

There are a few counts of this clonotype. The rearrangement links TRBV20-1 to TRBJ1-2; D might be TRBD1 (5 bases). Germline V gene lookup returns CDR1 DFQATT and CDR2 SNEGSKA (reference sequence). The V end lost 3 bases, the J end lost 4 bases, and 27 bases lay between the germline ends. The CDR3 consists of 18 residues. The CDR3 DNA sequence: TGCAGTGCTAGGACATATGATCGGACATCCCTAAATGGCTATGGCTACACCTTC. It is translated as CSARTYDRTSLNGYGYTF.

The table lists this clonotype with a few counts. CDR3 nucleotides: TGCAGTGCTACGAGGACTAGCGGGAGGGCCTCGAGCACAGATACGCAGTATTTT. It translates to CSATRTSGRASSTDTQYF. The chain joins TRBV20-1 to TRBJ2-3; 15 bases map to TRBD2. V lost 4 bases and J lost 0; bases outside the gene matches: 8. The CDR3 is 18 residues long. In germline, CDR1 is DFQATT, CDR2 SNEGSKA (reference sequence).

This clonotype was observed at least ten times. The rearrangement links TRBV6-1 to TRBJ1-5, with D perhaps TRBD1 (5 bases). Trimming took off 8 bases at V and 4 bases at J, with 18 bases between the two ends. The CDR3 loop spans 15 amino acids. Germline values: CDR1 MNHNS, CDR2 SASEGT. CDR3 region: CASYSPDSGNQPQHF. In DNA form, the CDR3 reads TGTGCCAGCTACAGCCCAGACAGCGGAAATCAGCCCCAGCATTTT.

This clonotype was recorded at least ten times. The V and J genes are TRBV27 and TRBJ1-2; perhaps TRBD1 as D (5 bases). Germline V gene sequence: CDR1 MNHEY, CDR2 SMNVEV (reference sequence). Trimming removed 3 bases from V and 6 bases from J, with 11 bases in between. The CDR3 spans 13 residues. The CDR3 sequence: CASSFLGGDGYTF. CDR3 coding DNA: TGTGCCAGCAGTTTTCTCGGGGGGGATGGCTACACCTTC.

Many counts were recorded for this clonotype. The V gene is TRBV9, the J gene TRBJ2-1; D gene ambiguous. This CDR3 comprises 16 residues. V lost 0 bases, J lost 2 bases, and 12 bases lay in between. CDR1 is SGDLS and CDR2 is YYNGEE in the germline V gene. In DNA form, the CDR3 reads TGTGCCAGCAGCGTAGATTCACTGGATGCCTACAATGAGCAGTTCTTC. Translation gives CASSVDSLDAYNEQFF.

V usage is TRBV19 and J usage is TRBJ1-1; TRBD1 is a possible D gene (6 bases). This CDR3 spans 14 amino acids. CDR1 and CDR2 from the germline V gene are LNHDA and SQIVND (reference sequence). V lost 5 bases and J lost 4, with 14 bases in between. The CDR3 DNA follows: TGTGCCAGTAGTCAACAGGGCCCCGGCACTGAAGCTTTCTTT. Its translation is CASSQQGPGTEAFF.

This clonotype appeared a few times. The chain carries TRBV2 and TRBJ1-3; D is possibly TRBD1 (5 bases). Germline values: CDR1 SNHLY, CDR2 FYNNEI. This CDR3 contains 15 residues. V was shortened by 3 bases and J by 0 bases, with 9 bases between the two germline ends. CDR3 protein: CASSDGAVSGNTIYF. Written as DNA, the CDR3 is TGTGCCAGCAGTGACGGGGCAGTCTCTGGAAACACCATATATTTT. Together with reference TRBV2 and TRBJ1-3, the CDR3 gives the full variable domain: EPEVTQTPSHQVTQMGQEVILRCVPISNHLYFYWYRQILGQKVEFLVSFYNNEISEKSEIFDDQFSVERPDGSNFTLKIRSTKLEDSAMYFCASSDGAVSGNTIYFGEGSWLTVV.

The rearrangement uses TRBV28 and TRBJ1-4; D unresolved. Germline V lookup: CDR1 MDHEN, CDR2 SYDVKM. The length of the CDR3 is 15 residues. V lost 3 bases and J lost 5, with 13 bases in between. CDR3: CASSFTTLGNEKLFF. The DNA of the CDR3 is TGTGCCAGCAGTTTCACGACTTTGGGGAATGAAAAACTGTTTTTT.